The present TCR beta chain was sequenced within a study of blood T cell repertoires in COVID-19 (dated by TCRdb to 2019 to 2021). About the investigation overall: Samples from collaborators originated in the United States, Italy and Spain and spanned both the acute and convalescent phases of COVID-19. Nearly every sample came with metadata listing a de-identified subject ID, COVID-19 status, age in years and sex. The material from the prospective study consisted of cDNA or gDNA derived from T cells, B-cell-depleted T cells, or PBMCs. Where available, HLA class I and class II types were taken from metadata supplied by the sample provider and were not determined by assay-based typing. Deeply sampled blood TCRbeta repertoires from subjects exposed to, actively infected with, or recovered from COVID-19 were included in the dataset. Samples came from the ongoing ImmuneRACE study (first 160 participants) plus 1,254 subjects from 6 global collaborators. The repertoires were released in a freely available public database meant as a resource for research on the immune response to SARS-CoV-2. What the authors observed across the whole study: How much clinical and demographic metadata was included differed by source and by participant, and the metadata was provided uncurated.

The CDR3 holds 17 amino acids from the cysteine to the phenylalanine. Kept here is only the CDR3 DNA, which spans 51 bases and is read in frame from base 1. CDR1 KGHSH and CDR2 LQKENI were looked up in the germline V gene. V was cut back by 6 bases and J by 0 bases, leaving a gap of 15 bases between them. One collaborating source in Seattle enrolled patients during active infection and followed them longitudinally through the course of disease. Each collaborating institution followed its own protocols to collect whole blood in K2EDTA tubes. For TCRbeta analysis, collaborators shipped samples in one of three forms: frozen whole blood, isolated PBMCs, or DNA extracted from either of those sample types. Concerning this clone itself: The antigen it binds to is not known. Qualities for individual bases were not recorded, and no much larger clone is one base off.

TCRbeta CDR3 regions were amplified from genomic DNA by means of the immunoSEQ Assay, a bias-controlled multiplex PCR. Per the source publication's procedure: The number of nucleated cells in each sample was estimated by amplification of reference gene primers within the assay. To quantify the absolute abundance of each unique TCRbeta CDR3 rearrangement, sequence reads were collapsed and filtered. Productive Simpson clonality was computed per sample as the square root of Simpson's diversity index over productive rearrangements. TCRdb's version of the immuneACCESS table is confined to in-frame rearrangements and falls short of the full clone set. An unresolved V gene accounts for under half of the shortfall where checked; the remainder is of unknown origin. The D gene and trimming were derived from the DNA, and the V and J assignments and clone size from that table. Recorded for this sample are over 150,000 clones; 80% to 90% of them occurred a single time. The ten most abundant clones make up 8.3% of the sample.

Sequences were obtained from peripheral blood. This TCR came from a woman in her sixties with COVID-19, enrolled during active disease. Here the chain combines TRBV18 and TRBJ1-6, with no confidently assigned D gene. The sequenced DNA: TGTGCCAGCTCCCCGAGTCGGGGTAACTCCTATAATTCACCCCTCCACTTT. It translates to CASSPSRGNSYNSPLHF.